Given below is one T cell receptor beta chain in context. These data come from a study of blood T cell repertoires in COVID-19. Study-wide background: Sources were T cells, B-cell-depleted T cells, or PBMCs; the material itself was cDNA or gDNA.

In the source study's methods: Scientists estimated how many nucleated cells there were by amplifying reference gene primers. Here immunoSEQ multiplex PCR was the method, and the copy in TCRdb shows in-frame clones only, minus some. That table supplies the V and J calls and clone size; D and trimming were determined from the DNA. The sample shows approximately 240,000 clones, around 85% of them seen only once. In germline, CDR1 is LNHNV, CDR2 YYDKDF (reference sequence). The CDR3 extends over 16 amino acids. The V end lost 0 bases, the J end lost 4 bases, and 16 bases lay between the germline ends. Participants were aged about 18 to 89 years from 20 to 30 US areas. Participants were placed into cohorts based on the clinical history they reported.

This rearrangement joins TRBV15 to TRBJ2-7, with TRBD1 as a possible D gene (6 bases). The TCR comes from a woman aged 40-49 years with acute COVID-19. Sequenced: PBMCs or T cells enriched from blood (not recorded which). This CDR3 is CATSRDIPRGVYEQYF. For the CDR3, the DNA is TGTGCCACCAGCAGAGATATTCCCAGGGGAGTATACGAGCAGTACTTC.